The present T cell receptor beta chain was sequenced within a study of blood T cell repertoires in COVID-19. Sequencing used immunoSEQ multiplex PCR; TCRdb keeps in-frame clones, though not all of them. Counted here are approximately 200,000 clones, about 83% occurring once; the ten biggest clones make up around 8.6%. Those who participated ranged in age from roughly 18 to 89 years and resided in 20 to 25 US areas. Germline V gene lookup returns CDR1 MGHRA and CDR2 YSYEKL. V was pared by 1 base and J by 2 bases, with 8 bases between. The CDR3 has 14 amino acids. The clonotype originates from a woman in her 30s who had recovered from COVID-19. Sequencing was performed on PBMCs or T cells enriched from blood (not recorded which). The chain combines TRBV4-1 with TRBJ2-5, with D possibly being TRBD2 (5 bases). The CDR3: CASSQAGFQETQYF. Here the CDR3 DNA reads TGCGCCAGCAGCCAAGCGGGGTTTCAAGAGACCCAGTACTTC.